Following are 11 T cell receptor beta chains from one sample sequenced in a study of blood T cells in healthy people across ages. PCR was performed a second time for about 7 to 12 cycles using a sample-barcoded 5' primer and a J-beta primer mix. TCRdb reprocessed the 5' RACE reads with MiXCR, giving one entry per CDR3 protein. Among approximately 770,000 distinct CDR3 sequences, more than 45% were seen once, and the ten largest hold approximately 23%. The source material was blood. The receptors were sampled from a man aged 30 to 45 in good health.

The chain has TRBV5-1 and TRBJ1-4; possible D gene TRBD1, 6 bases. Germline V gene lookup returns CDR1 SGHRS and CDR2 YFSETQ. The CDR3 is 15 amino acids. V lost 3 bases to trimming and J lost 8 bases, with 17 bases between them. CDR3 in DNA: TGCGCCAGCAGCTCCGGGACAACAGTGGAGGAAAAACTGTTTTTT. It encodes CASSSGTTVEEKLFF.

The chain recombines TRBV3-1 with TRBJ2-3, with unresolved D. Germline CDR1 and CDR2: LGHDT and YNNKEL (reference sequence). The length of the CDR3 is 13 residues. Between the trimmed V and J ends, which lost 1 base and 6 bases, there was a span of 8 bases. The CDR3 loop reads CASSQVAADTQYF. As DNA, the CDR3 is TGTGCCAGCAGCCAAGTCGCGGCTGATACGCAGTATTTT.

The chain recombines TRBV6-2 or TRBV6-3 with TRBJ2-4; 7 nucleotides align to TRBD1. The closer fit of TRBJ2-7 to the DNA end suggests the J call may be wrong. There are 14 residues in the CDR3. Per germline, CDR1 MNHEY and CDR2 SVGEGT. CDR3 in DNA: TGTGCCAGCAGTACACCGGGACAGCGGAGCGAGCAGTACTTC. It codes for CASSTPGQRSEQYF.

The chain recombines TRBV29-1 with TRBJ2-7; 7 positions agree with TRBD1. CDR1 and CDR2 (germline): SQVTM, ANQGSEA. The CDR3 loop spans 15 amino acids. J was trimmed by 0 bases and V by 3 bases; bases with no gene match: 8. The CDR3 sequence: CSVEGQGQASYEQYF. CDR3 DNA sequence: TGCAGCGTTGAGGGTCAAGGACAGGCCTCCTACGAGCAGTACTTC.

The rearrangement joins TRBV6-5 to TRBJ1-6; the D is unclear. The germline V gene encodes CDR1 MNHEY and CDR2 SVGAGI. The CDR3 consists of 13 residues. Trimming left V 5 bases short and J 7 bases short, with 9 bases between. CDR3 in amino acids: CASSALGNSPLHF. CDR3 in DNA: TGTGCCAGCAGTGCGCTAGGGAATTCACCCCTCCACTTT.

This clonotype was found a few times. V is TRBV6-5 and J is TRBJ2-4; D may match TRBD1 or TRBD2 (7 bases each). Trimming left V 5 bases short and J 9 bases short, with 14 bases between. Germline CDR1 is MNHEY and CDR2 is SVGAGI. This CDR3 has 13 amino acids. CDR3: CASSRQGGGIQYF. In DNA form, the CDR3 reads TGTGCCAGCAGTCGCCAGGGGGGGGGCATTCAGTACTTC.

The rearrangement joins TRBV6-5 to TRBJ2-7; perhaps TRBD1 as D (5 bases). This CDR3 comprises 12 residues. Germline V lookup: CDR1 MNHEY, CDR2 SVGAGI. The germline V and J ends were trimmed by 6 bases and 6 bases, with 12 bases remaining between them. CDR3 protein: CASSEAGFEQYF. The CDR3 bases are TGTGCCAGCAGCGAAGCAGGGTTCGAGCAGTACTTC.

This chain joins TRBV20-1 and TRBJ2-7; 10 bases agree with TRBD2. This CDR3 has 14 amino acids. After removal of 1 base from V and 3 bases from J, the junction contained 3 bases not matched to a gene. The germline CDR1 and CDR2 sequences are DFQATT and SNEGSKA (reference sequence). The CDR3: CSARVLAGHYEQYF. CDR3 DNA: TGCAGTGCTAGAGTACTAGCGGGGCACTACGAGCAGTACTTC.

V and J are TRBV4-2 and TRBJ2-3, with 11 bases lining up with TRBD2. Per the germline V gene, CDR1 is LGHNA and CDR2 is YNFKEQ. The CDR3 is made up of 18 amino acids. The ends lost 6 bases at V and 4 bases at J; junction bases unmatched: 15. CDR3 amino acids: CASSLQSSGGAGPDTQYF. CDR3 nucleotides: TGTGCCAGCAGTCTCCAGAGTAGCGGGGGGGCCGGCCCAGATACGCAGTATTTT.

CDR3 sequence reads: CASSPTDSDNEQFF. In nucleotides, the CDR3 is TGTGCCAGCAGCCCTACGGACAGCGACAATGAGCAGTTCTTC. V is TRBV11-3 and J is TRBJ2-1; D is possibly TRBD1 (6 bases). In germline, CDR1 is SGHNT, CDR2 YENEEA. CDR3 length: 14 residues. The V end was cut by 5 bases, the J end by 5 bases, with 13 bases between.

The rearrangement links TRBV20-1 to TRBJ2-3, with 16 positions matching TRBD2. This CDR3 is 17 amino acids long. Per the germline V gene, CDR1 is DFQATT and CDR2 is SNEGSKA (reference sequence). J lost 0 bases, V lost 6 bases, and 6 bases had no gene match. The DNA of the CDR3 is TGCAGTGCCGCCGGGACTAGCGGGAGGGGGAGCACAGATACGCAGTATTTT. Encoded protein: CSAAGTSGRGSTDTQYF.